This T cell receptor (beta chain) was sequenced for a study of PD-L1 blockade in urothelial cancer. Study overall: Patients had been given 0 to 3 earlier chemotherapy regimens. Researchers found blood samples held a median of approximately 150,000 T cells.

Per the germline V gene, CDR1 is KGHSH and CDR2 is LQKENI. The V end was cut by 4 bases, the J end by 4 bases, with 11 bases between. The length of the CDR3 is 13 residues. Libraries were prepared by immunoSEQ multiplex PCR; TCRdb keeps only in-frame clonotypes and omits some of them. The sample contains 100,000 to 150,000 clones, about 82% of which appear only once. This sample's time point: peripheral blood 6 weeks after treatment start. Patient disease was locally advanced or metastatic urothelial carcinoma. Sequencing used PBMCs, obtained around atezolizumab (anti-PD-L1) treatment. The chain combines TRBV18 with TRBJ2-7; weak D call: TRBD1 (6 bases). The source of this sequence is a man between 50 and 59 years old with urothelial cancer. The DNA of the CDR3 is TGTGCCAGCTCACGCGACAGGACTTACGAGCAGTACTTC. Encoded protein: CASSRDRTYEQYF. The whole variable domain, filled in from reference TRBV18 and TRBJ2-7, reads NAGVMQNPRHLVRRRGQEARLRCSPMKGHSHVYWYRQLPEEGLKFMVYLQKENIIDESGMPKERFSAEFPKEGPSILRIQQVVRGDSAAYFCASSRDRTYEQYFGPGTRLTVT.